The 30 T cell receptor beta chains presented below share a single source sample, sequenced in a study of blood T cell repertoires in COVID-19. Repertoires were generated with immunoSEQ multiplex PCR, while TCRdb's copy carries only in-frame clones and drops some. The repertoire holds hundreds of thousands of clones, with approximately 91% as singletons. Source material: peripheral blood. The receptor source for this set is a human donor in a cohort sampled during active COVID-19.

The chain combines TRBV19 with TRBJ2-7, with 8 nucleotides matching TRBD1. The germline CDR1 and CDR2 sequences are LNHDA and SQIVND (reference sequence). V trimming: 10 bases; J trimming: 7 bases; junction bases outside the gene matches: 6. The CDR3 contains 11 residues. In DNA form, the CDR3 reads TGTGCCACCACAGGGGGAAGTGAGCAGTACTTC. It is translated as CATTGGSEQYF.

J is TRBJ1-1 and V is TRBV11-2; D is perhaps TRBD1 (5 bases). Trimming left V 0 bases short and J 1 base short, with 12 bases between. There are 16 residues in the CDR3. Germline V gene lookup returns CDR1 SGHAT and CDR2 FQNNGV. Written as DNA, the CDR3 is TGTGCCAGCAGCTTAGACTGGGGCCAGACGAACACTGAAGCTTTCTTT. Translating gives CASSLDWGQTNTEAFF.

The J gene is TRBJ1-1, the V gene TRBV28; D is perhaps TRBD1 (5 bases). This CDR3 comprises 14 residues. CDR1 and CDR2 from the germline V gene are MDHEN and SYDVKM. V gave up 5 bases and J gave up 0 bases, with 10 bases separating them. The CDR3 protein is CASSPPGMNTEAFF. In nucleotides, the CDR3 is TGTGCCAGCAGTCCCCCAGGGATGAACACTGAAGCTTTCTTT.

The J gene is TRBJ2-5, the V gene TRBV25-1, with D tentatively TRBD1 (7 bases). V dropped 2 bases and J dropped 1 base, with 11 bases sitting between them. The CDR3 runs to 15 residues. CDR1 is MGHDK and CDR2 is SYGVNS in the germline V gene. The CDR3 spells CASSEGGTAQETQYF. The CDR3 nucleotides are TGTGCCAGCAGTGAAGGCGGGACAGCCCAAGAGACCCAGTACTTC.

This chain links TRBV7-2 with TRBJ2-2; D is ambiguous. V lost 2 bases and J lost 5, with 6 bases in between. The CDR3 runs to 13 residues. Per the germline V gene, CDR1 is SGHTA and CDR2 is FQGNSA. The CDR3 protein is CASSLLGTGELFF. The CDR3 DNA sequence: TGTGCCAGCAGCTTACTCGGGACCGGGGAGCTGTTTTTT.

The chain combines TRBV5-4 with TRBJ1-2, with 9 bases lining up with TRBD1. Per the germline V gene, CDR1 is SGHNT and CDR2 is YYREEE (reference sequence). Trimming cost V 0 bases and J 6 bases; bases outside gene matches: 9. This CDR3 has 16 residues. CDR3 in DNA: TGTGCCAGCAGCTTGGGACCTAACACAGGGGGCAATGGCTACACCTTC. Its protein product is CASSLGPNTGGNGYTF.

The rearrangement joins TRBV15 to TRBJ1-2; D might be TRBD1 (5 bases). CDR3 length: 15 amino acids. CDR1 and CDR2 from the germline V gene are LNHNV and YYDKDF (reference sequence). Deletions cut 0 bases from V and 4 bases from J, with 12 bases between. The CDR3 region is CATSREVFGGYGYTF. CDR3 nucleotide sequence: TGTGCCACCAGCAGAGAGGTATTCGGGGGCTATGGCTACACCTTC.

This rearrangement joins TRBV30 to TRBJ1-2, with 10 bases aligning to TRBD1. The CDR3 totals 13 residues. J gave up 4 bases and V 5 bases, and 4 bases lay outside the gene matches. Germline V gives CDR1 GTSNPN, CDR2 SVGIG (reference sequence). The CDR3: CAWDRDRGYGYTF. The CDR3 coding sequence is TGTGCCTGGGACCGGGACAGGGGCTATGGCTACACCTTC.

The CDR3 spells CSVPETGGNTIYF. The CDR3 DNA reads as TGCAGCGTCCCTGAAACAGGGGGAAACACCATATATTTT. The J gene is TRBJ1-3, the V gene TRBV29-1; maybe TRBD1 (6 bases). V was clipped by 6 bases and J by 4 bases, with 13 bases between them. The CDR3 contains 13 residues. From germline, CDR1 is SQVTM and CDR2 ANQGSEA.

The V gene is TRBV28, the J gene TRBJ2-1, with D possibly matching TRBD2 (5 bases). This CDR3 comprises 14 residues. Trimming pared 7 bases from V and 3 bases from J, leaving 13 bases between. Germline V CDR1 and CDR2: MDHEN, SYDVKM. CDR3 sequence: CASTLGEDYNEQFF. CDR3 DNA: TGTGCCAGCACCCTCGGGGAAGACTACAATGAGCAGTTCTTC.

In regard to this clone: In the same sample, other DNA sequences code for this CDR3. The chain carries TRBV4-3 and TRBJ1-1, with 10 bases aligning to TRBD1. V was pared by 3 bases and J by 5 bases, with 3 bases of the junction left unmatched. The CDR3 has 14 residues. Looked up from germline, CDR1 is LGHNA and CDR2 is YSLEER. CDR3 DNA sequence: TGCGCCAGCAGCCATGGACAGGGGGGAACTGAAGCTTTCTTT. It encodes CASSHGQGGTEAFF.

The V and J genes are TRBV6-5 and TRBJ2-2; 9 bases map to TRBD1. CDR3 length: 15 residues. The germline V gene has CDR1 MNHEY and CDR2 SVGAGI. V shed 5 bases, J shed 5 bases, and the junction held 6 bases outside the gene matches. The CDR3, as DNA: TGTGCCAGCAGTAGAGACAGGGGGAATACCGGGGAGCTGTTTTTT. This sequence encodes CASSRDRGNTGELFF.

The chain combines TRBV11-2 with TRBJ2-7; D possibly corresponds to TRBD1 (9 bases). Germline-derived CDR1 and CDR2 are SGHAT and FQNNGV. The CDR3 runs to 16 residues. V lost 3 bases and J lost 1, with 16 bases in between. CDR3 DNA sequence: TGTGCCAGCAGCTTCGGGGGGGGGACAGGGTCCTACGAGCAGTACTTC. Amino acid sequence: CASSFGGGTGSYEQYF. The full variable domain, in which reference TRBV11-2 and TRBJ2-7 provide the parts outside the CDR3, is EAGVAQSPRYKIIEKRQSVAFWCNPISGHATLYWYQQILGQGPKLLIQFQNNGVVDDSQLPKDRFSAERLKGVDSTLKIQPAKLEDSAVYLCASSFGGGTGSYEQYFGPGTRLTVT.

This clone was detected only once. The chain couples TRBV6-4 to TRBJ2-5; 10 nucleotides align to TRBD2. The germline gives CDR1 MRHNA, CDR2 SNTAGT. J was trimmed by 2 bases and V by 4 bases; bases with no gene match: 10. The CDR3 covers 17 residues. The CDR3 DNA is TGTGCCAGCAGTGTCGGGCTAGCGGGGGTGATTCAAGAGACCCAGTACTTC. Its protein is CASSVGLAGVIQETQYF.

Worth noting for this clone: The junction departs from the called germline gene at one end, perhaps through a read error. The rearrangement links TRBV5-4 to TRBJ2-7; D gene ambiguous. Germline V gene data show CDR1 as SGHNT and CDR2 as YYREEE (reference sequence). The CDR3 is 15 residues long. The CDR3 is CASSAGGQLSHEQYF. CDR3 nucleotides: TGTGCCAGCAGCGCCGGTGGGCAGCTCTCCCACGAGCAGTACTTC.

The chain couples TRBV10-3 to TRBJ1-1; D perhaps matches TRBD1 (5 bases). This CDR3 comprises 13 residues. Trimming took 4 bases from V and 11 from J, leaving 17 bases between them. CDR1 is ENHRY and CDR2 is SYGVKD in the germline V gene. The CDR3 loop is CAISVIQGLSAFF. The CDR3 bases are TGTGCCATCAGTGTGATTCAGGGATTGTCGGCTTTCTTT.

This clone was counted a single time. This chain joins TRBV18 and TRBJ1-2; TRBD1 matches at 10 bases. Per the germline V gene, CDR1 is KGHSH and CDR2 is LQKENI. Trimming took 4 bases from V and 5 from J; bases not matched to a gene: 4. The CDR3 has 14 residues. The CDR3 sequence: CASSRGTGEYGYTF. CDR3 coding DNA: TGTGCCAGCTCACGTGGGACAGGGGAATATGGCTACACCTTC.

This chain links TRBV5-6 with TRBJ2-4, with 9 bases matching TRBD1. Germline trimming cut 4 bases from V and 8 bases from J; bases unmatched to any gene: 7. The CDR3 runs to 14 residues. Germline CDR1 and CDR2: SGHDT and YYEEEE. This CDR3 is CASSPWDRVDIQYF. CDR3 sequence (DNA): TGTGCCAGCAGCCCCTGGGACAGGGTGGACATTCAGTACTTC. Using reference TRBV5-6 and TRBJ2-4 for the parts outside the CDR3, the full variable domain is DAGVTQSPTHLIKTRGQQVTLRCSPKSGHDTVSWYQQALGQGPQFIFQYYEEEERQRGNFPDRFSGHQFPNYSSELNVNALLLGDSALYLCASSPWDRVDIQYFGAGTRLSVL.

Of note for this clone: At the DNA level, this CDR3 is encoded by other sequences in the same sample as well. The CDR3 DNA reads as TGTGCCAGCAGCTTGACGGGAGGGCGGGAAAAACTGTTTTTT. Protein: CASSLTGGREKLFF. This rearrangement joins TRBV7-2 to TRBJ1-4; D unclear. The CDR3 has 14 amino acids. V lost 3 bases and J lost 8, with 13 bases in between. Germline assignment: CDR1 SGHTA and CDR2 FQGNSA. Combining the CDR3 with reference TRBV7-2 and TRBJ1-4 gives the whole variable domain GAGVSQSPSNKVTEKGKDVELRCDPISGHTALYWYRQSLGQGLEFLIYFQGNSAPDKSGLPSDRFSAERTGGSVSTLTIQRTQQEDSAVYLCASSLTGGREKLFFGSGTQLSVL.

The chain employs TRBV18 and TRBJ1-1; unclear D gene. The V gene lost 0 bases and the J gene lost 3 bases, with 8 bases spanning the gap. The CDR3 sequence is 14 residues long. Per the germline V gene, CDR1 is KGHSH and CDR2 is LQKENI. CDR3 DNA sequence: TGTGCCAGCTCACCACCGGGAGGGCACACTGAAGCTTTCTTT. The encoded protein is CASSPPGGHTEAFF.

The chain links TRBV15 to TRBJ1-4, with TRBD1 matching 8 bases. The CDR3 runs to 14 residues. The germline CDR1 and CDR2 sequences are LNHNV and YYDKDF (reference sequence). Trimming took 0 bases from V and 7 from J; bases not matched to a gene: 1. CDR3 residues: CATSRDRGREKLFF. The CDR3 nucleotides are TGTGCCACCAGCAGAGACAGGGGGCGTGAAAAACTGTTTTTT.

The genes are TRBV28 and TRBJ2-7; D gene uncertain. There are 13 residues in the CDR3. The germline V gene encodes CDR1 MDHEN and CDR2 SYDVKM. Deletions cut 6 bases from V and 4 bases from J, with 13 bases between. This CDR3 reads CASRGPPVYEQYF. CDR3 bases: TGTGCCAGCAGGGGCCCTCCTGTGTACGAGCAGTACTTC. Complete variable domain (other parts from reference TRBV28 and TRBJ2-7): DVKVTQSSRYLVKRTGEKVFLECVQDMDHENMFWYRQDPGLGLRLIYFSYDVKMKEKGDIPEGYSVSREKKERFSLILESASTNQTSMYLCASRGPPVYEQYFGPGTRLTVT.

Of note for this clone: Other DNA sequences of this sample code for an identical CDR3. This chain links TRBV7-2 with TRBJ2-7; 8 positions agree with TRBD1. Germline V gene lookup returns CDR1 SGHTA and CDR2 FQGNSA. After removal of 4 bases from V and 0 bases from J, the junction contained 2 bases not matched to a gene. CDR3 length: 14 residues. The CDR3 DNA follows: TGTGCCAGCAGCTCTGGGACAGGCTCCTACGAGCAGTACTTC. Its protein is CASSSGTGSYEQYF.

This clone was observed a few times. The rearrangement links TRBV4-3 to TRBJ1-3; TRBD1 might be the D (6 bases). V lost 1 base to trimming and J lost 0 bases, with 13 bases between them. The CDR3 consists of 17 residues. Germline V gene lookup returns CDR1 LGHNA and CDR2 YSLEER. The CDR3 loop is CASSQVGDTLSGNTIYF. The CDR3 DNA reads as TGCGCCAGCAGCCAAGTAGGGGACACTCTCTCTGGAAACACCATATATTTT.

This rearrangement joins TRBV27 to TRBJ2-7; 8 bases align to TRBD1. The V gene's germline CDR1 is MNHEY and CDR2 SMNVEV (reference sequence). The CDR3 has 19 residues. V lost 4 bases to trimming and J lost 2 bases; unmatched junction nucleotides: 19. The CDR3 DNA is TGTGCCAGCAGTTCATCTCCGGGACAGGCCCGTACCCTCCCCTACGAGCAGTACTTC. Translating gives CASSSSPGQARTLPYEQYF.

This rearrangement joins TRBV3-1 (or the pseudogene TRBV3-2) to TRBJ2-1, with TRBD1 identical over 9 bases. J gave up 7 bases and V 4 bases, and 2 bases lay outside the gene matches. CDR3 length equals 13 residues. Germline V CDR1 and CDR2: LGHDT, YNNKEL (reference sequence). CDR3 residues: CASSLGQGNEQFF. The CDR3 DNA follows: TGTGCCAGCAGCCTAGGACAGGGGAATGAGCAGTTCTTC.

CDR3 amino acids: CASSQGWGGTQETQYF. The CDR3 coding sequence is TGTGCCAGCAGCCAAGGTTGGGGAGGGACCCAAGAGACCCAGTACTTC. The rearrangement uses TRBV3-1 (or the pseudogene TRBV3-2) and TRBJ2-5, with 7 bases matching TRBD2. CDR3 size: 16 residues. Losses at the gene ends were 1 base for V and 1 base for J; bases not matched to a gene: 6. Germline CDR1 is LGHDT and CDR2 is YNNKEL (reference sequence).

The CDR3 DNA sequence: TGTGCCAGCAGCCCAGCCTGGGGGGATGGCTACACCTTC. Its translation: CASSPAWGDGYTF. The chain is built from TRBV9 and TRBJ1-2; perhaps TRBD1 as D (5 bases). Germline V gene lookup returns CDR1 SGDLS and CDR2 YYNGEE. Trimming took off 4 bases at V and 6 bases at J, with 13 bases between the two ends. The CDR3 sequence is 13 residues long. The variable domain in full, with the rest retrieved from reference TRBV9 and TRBJ1-2, is DSGVTQTPKHLITATGQRVTLRCSPRSGDLSVYWYQQSLDQGLQFLIQYYNGEERAKGNILERFSAQQFPDLHSELNLSSLELGDSALYFCASSPAWGDGYTFGSGTRLTVV.

The chain couples TRBV3-1 (or the pseudogene TRBV3-2) to TRBJ2-6; TRBD1 matches at 9 bases. CDR1 is LGHDT and CDR2 is YNNKEL in the germline V gene (reference sequence). The CDR3 totals 15 residues. V was pared by 7 bases and J by 2 bases, with 3 bases of the junction left unmatched. The CDR3 region has the DNA TGTGCCAGCAAACAGGGGGCTGCTGGGGCCAACGTCCTGACTTTC. As protein: CASKQGAAGANVLTF.

V is TRBV28 and J is TRBJ1-5, with 8 bases aligning to TRBD1. The CDR3 runs 15 residues. The germline gives CDR1 MDHEN, CDR2 SYDVKM. V gave up 6 bases and J gave up 7 bases; unmatched junction bases: 11. CDR3 nucleotides: TGTGCCAGCAGCCGACCCGGACAGGGCGGACAGCCCCAGCATTTT. Translating gives CASSRPGQGGQPQHF.